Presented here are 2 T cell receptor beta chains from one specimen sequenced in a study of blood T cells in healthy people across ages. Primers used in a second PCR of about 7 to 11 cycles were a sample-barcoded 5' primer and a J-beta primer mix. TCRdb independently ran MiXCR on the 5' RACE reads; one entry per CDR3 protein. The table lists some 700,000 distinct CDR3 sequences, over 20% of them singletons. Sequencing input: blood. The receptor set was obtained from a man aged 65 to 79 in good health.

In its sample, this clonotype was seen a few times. DNA for the CDR3: TGTGCCAGCAGCTCATCCGGGACTAGCGTCTACAATGAGCAGTTCTTC. Translated, it gives CASSSSGTSVYNEQFF. The genes are TRBV7-2 and TRBJ2-1; 10 nucleotides align to TRBD2. The V gene end was trimmed by 4 bases and the J gene end by 3 bases; junction bases not matched to a gene: 6. Germline V CDR1 and CDR2: SGHTA, FQGNSA. CDR3 length equals 16 residues. Based on the CDR3 plus reference TRBV7-2 and TRBJ2-1, the full variable domain is GAGVSQSPSNKVTEKGKDVELRCDPISGHTALYWYRQSLGQGLEFLIYFQGNSAPDKSGLPSDRFSAERTGGSVSTLTIQRTQQEDSAVYLCASSSSGTSVYNEQFFGPGTRLTVL.

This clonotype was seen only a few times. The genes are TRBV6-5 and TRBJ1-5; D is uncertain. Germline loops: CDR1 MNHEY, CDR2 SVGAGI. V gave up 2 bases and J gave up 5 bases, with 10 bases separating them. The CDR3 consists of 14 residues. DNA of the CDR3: TGTGCCAGCAGTTACCGATATGGAGATCAGCCCCAGCATTTT. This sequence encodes CASSYRYGDQPQHF.